A single sample is the source of the 10 T cell receptor beta chains below, sequenced in a study of blood T cell repertoires in COVID-19 (TCRdb year 2020). Libraries were constructed by the immunoSEQ multiplex PCR assay. TCRdb took this table from immuneACCESS and kept in-frame rearrangements with V and J called. Such tables lack part of the clones; where checked against another copy, unresolved V genes explain under half of the gap, and the rest is unexplained. The sample contains around 200,000 clones, 65% to 85% of them found a single time. Around 8.9% of the sample belongs to the ten largest clones. The sequencing sample was made of peripheral blood. These TCRs come from a middle-aged man with active or convalescent COVID-19.

V usage is TRBV6-6 and J usage is TRBJ1-2, with TRBD1 matching over 11 bases. Trimming removed 5 bases from V and 2 bases from J; junction bases left unmatched: 10. The CDR3 spans 17 residues. Germline assignment: CDR1 MNHNY and CDR2 SVGAGI (reference sequence). The CDR3 sequence: CASSLKPGQGENYGYTF. The DNA of the CDR3 is TGTGCCAGCAGTCTAAAACCGGGACAGGGGGAAAACTATGGCTACACCTTC.

The chain joins TRBV11-2 to TRBJ1-1; TRBD1 agrees at 10 bases. The ends lost 2 bases at V and 6 bases at J; junction bases unmatched: 3. The V gene's germline CDR1 is SGHAT and CDR2 FQNNGV. The CDR3 runs to 14 residues. The CDR3 reads CASSLRQGAAEAFF. Here the CDR3 DNA reads TGTGCCAGCAGCTTACGACAGGGGGCCGCTGAAGCTTTCTTT.

J is TRBJ1-2 and V is TRBV2; TRBD1 might be the D (5 bases). CDR1 SNHLY and CDR2 FYNNEI come from the germline V gene. The CDR3 has 12 residues. Trimming removed 8 bases at V and 9 bases at J, with 16 bases between. CDR3 DNA: TGTGCCAGCTCGGACAACTATGTACGCTACACCTTC. It yields the protein CASSDNYVRYTF.

V gene TRBV4-2 combines with J gene TRBJ1-2, with unresolved D. Trimming took off 4 bases at V and 7 bases at J, with 16 bases between the two ends. This CDR3 region has 14 residues. In germline, CDR1 is LGHNA, CDR2 YNFKEQ. The CDR3 DNA reads as TGTGCCAGCAGCCCGGGTCTTCTAGACCCTGGCTACACCTTC. It encodes CASSPGLLDPGYTF.

The rearrangement links TRBV9 to TRBJ2-1; 14 bases line up with TRBD2. CDR1 and CDR2 (germline): SGDLS, YYNGEE. The length of the CDR3 is 17 residues. Trimming cost V 0 bases and J 2 bases; bases outside gene matches: 1. The CDR3 reads CASSVGLAGGPYNEQFF. CDR3 bases: TGTGCCAGCAGCGTAGGACTAGCGGGAGGGCCCTACAATGAGCAGTTCTTC.

This clone was counted once. This chain links TRBV27 with TRBJ1-1; D perhaps matches TRBD1 (6 bases). The CDR3 totals 12 residues. The germline V gene encodes CDR1 MNHEY and CDR2 SMNVEV (reference sequence). V was pared by 5 bases and J by 10 bases, with 14 bases between. CDR3 loop: CASSMRGGSAFF. In DNA form, the CDR3 reads TGTGCCAGCAGTATGAGGGGGGGATCAGCTTTCTTT.

The CDR3 sequence is CASSPAEMRSGNTIYF. CDR3 nucleotide sequence: TGCGCCAGCAGCCCCGCAGAGATGAGGTCTGGAAACACCATATATTTT. The chain carries TRBV5-1 and TRBJ1-3; no clear D. The CDR3 runs to 16 residues. CDR1 SGHRS and CDR2 YFSETQ come from the germline V gene. V was trimmed by 4 bases and J by 1 base, leaving 15 bases between them.

The J gene is TRBJ1-5, the V gene TRBV18; TRBD1 aligns across 8 bases. Per germline, CDR1 KGHSH and CDR2 LQKENI. V gave up 4 bases and J gave up 4 bases; unmatched junction bases: 6. This CDR3 is built from 15 residues. This chain's CDR3 is CASSLGQGFNQPQHF. The CDR3 nucleotides read TGTGCCAGCTCACTTGGACAGGGCTTTAATCAGCCCCAGCATTTT.

This clone was counted once. This chain uses TRBV2 with TRBJ1-4; 8 bases map to TRBD1. The J segment lost 7 bases and the V segment lost 4 bases, leaving 8 bases of the junction unmatched. The CDR3 is 15 residues long. The germline V gene encodes CDR1 SNHLY and CDR2 FYNNEI. The CDR3 is CASSVNRGWGEKLFF. CDR3 in DNA: TGTGCCAGCAGTGTCAACAGGGGGTGGGGTGAAAAACTGTTTTTT.

This chain connects TRBV3-1 (or the pseudogene TRBV3-2) to TRBJ1-2, with D hard to call. The ends were cut back, 4 bases at V and 5 bases at J, with 8 bases in the middle. This CDR3 is 12 amino acids long. CDR1 and CDR2 from the germline V gene are LGHDT and YNNKEL (reference sequence). The CDR3 loop reads CASSLESYGYTF. The CDR3 DNA follows: TGTGCCAGCAGCCTAGAGAGTTATGGCTACACCTTC.